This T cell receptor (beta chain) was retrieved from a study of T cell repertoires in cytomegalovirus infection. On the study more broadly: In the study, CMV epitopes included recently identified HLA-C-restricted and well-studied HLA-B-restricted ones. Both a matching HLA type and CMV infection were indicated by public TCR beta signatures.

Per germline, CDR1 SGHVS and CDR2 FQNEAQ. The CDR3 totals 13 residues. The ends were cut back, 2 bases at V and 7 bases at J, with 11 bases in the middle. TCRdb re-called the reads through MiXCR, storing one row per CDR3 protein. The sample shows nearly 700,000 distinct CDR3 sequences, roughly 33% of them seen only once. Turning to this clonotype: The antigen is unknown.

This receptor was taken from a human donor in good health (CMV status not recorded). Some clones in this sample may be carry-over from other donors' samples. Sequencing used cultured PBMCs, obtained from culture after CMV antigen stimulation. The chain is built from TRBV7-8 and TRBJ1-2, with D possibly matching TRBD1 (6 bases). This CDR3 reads CASSLMGGPGYTF. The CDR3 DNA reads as TGTGCCAGCAGCTTAATGGGGGGCCCTGGCTACACCTTC.